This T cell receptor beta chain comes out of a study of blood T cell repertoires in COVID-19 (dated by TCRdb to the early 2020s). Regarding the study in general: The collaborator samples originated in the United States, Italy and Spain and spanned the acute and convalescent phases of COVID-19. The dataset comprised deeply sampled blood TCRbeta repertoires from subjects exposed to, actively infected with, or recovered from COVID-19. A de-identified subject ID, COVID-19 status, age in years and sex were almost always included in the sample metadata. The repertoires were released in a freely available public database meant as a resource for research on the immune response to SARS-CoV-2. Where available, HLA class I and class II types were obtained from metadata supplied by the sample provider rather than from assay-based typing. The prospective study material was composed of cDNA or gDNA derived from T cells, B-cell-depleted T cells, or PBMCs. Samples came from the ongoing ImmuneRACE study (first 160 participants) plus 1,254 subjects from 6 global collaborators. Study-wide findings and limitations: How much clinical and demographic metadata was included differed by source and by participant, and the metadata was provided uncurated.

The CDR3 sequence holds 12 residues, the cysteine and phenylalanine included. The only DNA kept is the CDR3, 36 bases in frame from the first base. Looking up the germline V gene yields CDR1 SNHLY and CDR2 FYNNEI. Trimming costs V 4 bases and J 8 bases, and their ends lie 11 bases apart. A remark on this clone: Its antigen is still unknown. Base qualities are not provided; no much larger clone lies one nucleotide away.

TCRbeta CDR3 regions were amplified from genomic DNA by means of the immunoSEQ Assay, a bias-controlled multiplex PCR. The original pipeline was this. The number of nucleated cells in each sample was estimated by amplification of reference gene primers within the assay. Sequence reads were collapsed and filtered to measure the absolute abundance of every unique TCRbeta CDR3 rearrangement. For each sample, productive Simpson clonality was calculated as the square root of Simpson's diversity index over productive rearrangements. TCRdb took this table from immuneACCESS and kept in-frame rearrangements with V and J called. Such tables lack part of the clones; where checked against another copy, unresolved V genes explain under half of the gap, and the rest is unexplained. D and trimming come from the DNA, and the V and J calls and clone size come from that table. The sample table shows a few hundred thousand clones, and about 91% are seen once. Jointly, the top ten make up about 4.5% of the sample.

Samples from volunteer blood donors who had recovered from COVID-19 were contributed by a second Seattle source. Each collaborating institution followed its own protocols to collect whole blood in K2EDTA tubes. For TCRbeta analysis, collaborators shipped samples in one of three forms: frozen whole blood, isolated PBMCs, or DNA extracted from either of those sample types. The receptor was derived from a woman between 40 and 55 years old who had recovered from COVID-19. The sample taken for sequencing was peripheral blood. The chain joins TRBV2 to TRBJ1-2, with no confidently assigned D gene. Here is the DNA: TGTGCCAGCAGTGGGCAAGGCAGGGGCTACACCTTC. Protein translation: CASSGQGRGYTF. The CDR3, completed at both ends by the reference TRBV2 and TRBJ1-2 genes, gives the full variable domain EPEVTQTPSHQVTQMGQEVILRCVPISNHLYFYWYRQILGQKVEFLVSFYNNEISEKSEIFDDQFSVERPDGSNFTLKIRSTKLEDSAMYFCASSGQGRGYTFGSGTRLTVV.